The 27 T cell receptor beta chains below all came from one sample that was sequenced in a study of T-cell reconstitution after alpha-beta-depleted transplantation in children. A TCRbeta library incorporating unique molecular identifiers was prepared. Each CDR3 protein is one row after TCRdb ran MiXCR on the PCR reads. The repertoire holds around 190,000 distinct CDR3 sequences, 5.5% to 7% seen once, with just over 5.5% in the top ten. The material was PBMCs, obtained before TCRalphabeta/CD19-depleted stem cell transplant. The origin of the receptors is a boy aged 2 to 10 with acute lymphoblastic leukemia, due to receive a stem cell transplant.

This clonotype was detected many times. This chain uses TRBV20-1 with TRBJ2-7; D not resolved. CDR1 and CDR2 (germline): DFQATT, SNEGSKA (reference sequence). Trimming removed 3 bases at V and 0 bases at J, with 9 bases between. There are 13 residues in the CDR3. The CDR3 region has the DNA TGCAGTGCTAGGTCTACAGCCTCCTACGAGCAGTACTTC. It is translated as CSARSTASYEQYF.

This clonotype was found many times. The chain recombines TRBV20-1 with TRBJ2-7; D possibly corresponds to TRBD1 (6 bases). The CDR3 runs 12 residues. The ends were cut back, 4 bases at V and 3 bases at J, with 10 bases in the middle. Germline loops: CDR1 DFQATT, CDR2 SNEGSKA (reference sequence). In nucleotides, the CDR3 is TGCAGTGCTAAGGGGGACAACTACGAGCAGTACTTC. This translates into CSAKGDNYEQYF.

This clonotype was counted at least ten times. This chain uses TRBV5-1 with TRBJ2-3; D is uncertain. Germline CDR1 reads SGHRS; CDR2 reads YFSETQ. Trimming stripped 4 bases from V and 1 base from J, with 13 bases between. The CDR3 has 15 amino acids. CDR3 nucleotides: TGCGCCAGCAGCACGCTCTCCCGTGGCACAGATACGCAGTATTTT. Translated: CASSTLSRGTDTQYF.

In this sample, this clonotype turned up many times. The chain recombines TRBV28 with TRBJ2-7; D not certain. Trimming left V 3 bases short and J 0 bases short, with 9 bases between. The CDR3 spans 14 residues. Germline-derived CDR1 and CDR2 are MDHEN and SYDVKM. CDR3 sequence reads: CASSLAEASYEQYF. The CDR3 DNA follows: TGTGCCAGCAGTTTGGCAGAAGCCTCCTACGAGCAGTACTTC. Filled out from reference TRBV28 and TRBJ2-7, the complete variable domain reads DVKVTQSSRYLVKRTGEKVFLECVQDMDHENMFWYRQDPGLGLRLIYFSYDVKMKEKGDIPEGYSVSREKKERFSLILESASTNQTSMYLCASSLAEASYEQYFGPGTRLTVT.

The V call is TRBV10-3, the J call TRBJ2-7, with D possibly matching TRBD1 (5 bases). Germline assignment: CDR1 ENHRY and CDR2 SYGVKD. V was clipped by 2 bases and J by 7 bases, with 12 bases between them. This CDR3 is built from 13 residues. DNA for the CDR3: TGTGCCATCAGTGAGACAGACAGTAGGGAGCAGTACTTC. It is translated as CAISETDSREQYF.

This clonotype was observed at least ten times. The genes are TRBV27 and TRBJ2-7; 8 bases fit TRBD1. The CDR3 has 14 residues. The germline V gene has CDR1 MNHEY and CDR2 SMNVEV (reference sequence). V lost 3 bases, J lost 9 bases, and 10 bases stayed unmatched. CDR3 DNA sequence: TGTGCCAGCAGTTTTGACAGGGGTACGCTAGGGCAGTACTTC. It codes for CASSFDRGTLGQYF.

This clonotype was counted ten times or more. The V gene is TRBV10-2, the J gene TRBJ2-1, with TRBD2 matching 9 bases. V lost 8 bases, J lost 6 bases, and 8 bases stayed unmatched. CDR3 size: 14 residues. Germline V gives CDR1 WSHSY, CDR2 SAAADI. CDR3 region: CASRLGGGANEQFF. CDR3 DNA sequence: TGCGCCAGCCGTCTAGGCGGGGGGGCCAATGAGCAGTTCTTC.

This clonotype was counted a few times. The CDR3 sequence is CATSREDYSNQPQHF. The CDR3 DNA reads TGTGCCACCAGCAGAGAAGATTATAGCAATCAGCCCCAGCATTTT. The chain recombines TRBV15 with TRBJ1-5; the D is unclear. Per germline, CDR1 LNHNV and CDR2 YYDKDF (reference sequence). The CDR3 is 15 amino acids. V was trimmed by 0 bases and J by 0 bases, leaving 6 bases between them.

The chain uses TRBV12-3 or TRBV12-4 and TRBJ2-7, with D tentatively TRBD2 (7 bases). Trimming took off 1 base at V and 2 bases at J, with 12 bases between the two ends. This CDR3 spans 15 amino acids. The DNA of the CDR3 is TGTGCCAGCAGTTTAGGCGGGGGCAGGGCCTACGAGCAGTACTTC. This encodes CASSLGGGRAYEQYF.

The rearrangement uses TRBV20-1 and TRBJ2-7, with TRBD1 matching over 9 bases. Germline V gives CDR1 DFQATT, CDR2 SNEGSKA (reference sequence). The CDR3 is 17 amino acids. Trimming at V came to 4 bases and at J to 7 bases, leaving 20 bases not matched to a gene. DNA for the CDR3: TGCAGTGCTATCAACCCTTCCGGGACAGGGTTGGTTGAAGAGCAGTACTTC. It yields the protein CSAINPSGTGLVEEQYF.

In its sample, this clonotype was seen once. With a much larger clone just one base away, this may be a read error. The CDR3 carries no conserved terminal phenylalanine or tryptophan, so it likely arises from a read error. The gene calls are TRBV29-1 and TRBJ1-5; perhaps TRBD1 as D (5 bases). Between the trimmed V and J ends, which lost 6 bases and 4 bases, there was a span of 19 bases. From germline, CDR1 is SQVTM and CDR2 ANQGSEA. This CDR3 region has 15 residues. The CDR3 sequence is CSVPGKGAVNQPQHC. CDR3 nucleotides: TGCAGCGTCCCGGGGAAAGGGGCGGTAAATCAGCCCCAGCATTGT.

A few counts support this clonotype. This chain uses TRBV6-1 with TRBJ1-5; D possibly corresponds to TRBD1 (5 bases). Trimming removed 4 bases at V and 7 bases at J, with 11 bases between. Looked up from germline, CDR1 is MNHNS and CDR2 is SASEGT. The CDR3 contains 13 residues. The CDR3 sequence: CASSATRVQPQHF. CDR3 nucleotides: TGTGCCAGCAGTGCTACCAGGGTGCAGCCCCAGCATTTT.

This clonotype showed up many times. This chain joins TRBV14 and TRBJ2-7; TRBD2 aligns across 7 bases. The V segment lost 4 bases and the J segment 3 bases; nucleotides outside the gene matches: 3. The CDR3 extends over 13 amino acids. Per germline, CDR1 SGHDN and CDR2 FVKESK. The CDR3 region has the DNA TGTGCCAGCAGCCGCAGGGACTACTACGAGCAGTACTTC. Amino acids: CASSRRDYYEQYF. Supplemented by reference TRBV14 and TRBJ2-7, the full variable domain reads EAGVTQFPSHSVIEKGQTVTLRCDPISGHDNLYWYRRVMGKEIKFLLHFVKESKQDESGMPNNRFLAERTGGTYSTLKVQPAELEDSGVYFCASSRRDYYEQYFGPGTRLTVT.

In its sample, this clonotype was seen many times. The chain uses TRBV12-3 or TRBV12-4 and TRBJ2-7; 8 bases map to TRBD1. Trimming at V came to 2 bases and at J to 2 bases, leaving 2 bases not matched to a gene. CDR3 length equals 14 residues. The CDR3 is CASSLQGAAYEQYF. In DNA, the CDR3 is TGTGCCAGCAGTTTACAGGGGGCGGCCTACGAGCAGTACTTC.

This clonotype was seen repeatedly, ten times or more. This chain joins TRBV2 and TRBJ2-5, with 8 bases fitting TRBD2. Germline-derived CDR1 and CDR2 are SNHLY and FYNNEI. The trim removed 8 bases at V and 1 base at J, leaving 6 bases unmatched. The CDR3 has 14 amino acids. The CDR3 DNA is TGTGCCAGCCAGGAGCTAGCGGGCCAAGAGACCCAGTACTTC. This codes for CASQELAGQETQYF.

V gene TRBV5-6 combines with J gene TRBJ2-7; 8 bases map to TRBD1. Losses at the gene ends were 4 bases for V and 2 bases for J; bases not matched to a gene: 11. This CDR3 region has 16 residues. The germline gives CDR1 SGHDT, CDR2 YYEEEE. Here the CDR3 reads CASSPGTGPSPYEQYF. As DNA, the CDR3 is TGTGCCAGCAGCCCCGGGACAGGCCCTAGCCCCTACGAGCAGTACTTC.

As regards this clonotype: The conserved phenylalanine or tryptophan is not found at the CDR3 terminus, so this likely reflects a read error. The CDR3 nucleotides read TGTGCCAGCAGTCAGGGACCAGGGGGCAAGGCTTTCGTT. It is translated as CASSQGPGGKAFV. The chain links TRBV12-3 or TRBV12-4 to TRBJ1-1, with 8 bases matching TRBD1. V trimming: 5 bases; J trimming: 11 bases; junction bases outside the gene matches: 10. This CDR3 is 13 amino acids long.

This clonotype has a count of ten or more. V is TRBV9 and J is TRBJ2-1; D may be TRBD2 (6 bases). The V and J ends lost 3 bases and 3 bases respectively, with 13 bases between them. From germline, CDR1 is SGDLS and CDR2 YYNGEE. This CDR3 has 15 residues. CDR3 region: CASSATVADYNEQFF. The CDR3 DNA follows: TGTGCCAGCAGCGCCACAGTAGCGGACTACAATGAGCAGTTCTTC.

This clonotype was picked up many times. At one end, the junction sequence differs from germline, possibly due to a read error. The rearrangement links TRBV7-8 to TRBJ2-1; 7 bases fit TRBD2. CDR3 size: 13 residues. In germline, CDR1 is SGHVS, CDR2 FQNEAQ. This CDR3 reads CASSVAGNNEQFF. CDR3 sequence (DNA): TGTGCCAGCAGCGTAGCGGGCAACAATGAGCAGTTCTTC.

This clonotype was observed a few times. The chain couples TRBV28 to TRBJ2-5; TRBD1 aligns across 7 bases. Germline CDR1 MDHEN, CDR2 SYDVKM. The CDR3 has 15 amino acids. The V segment lost 8 bases and the J segment 5 bases; nucleotides outside the gene matches: 14. In DNA form, the CDR3 reads TGTGCCAGCCGACAGGGTGCCTCTCGATGGGAGACCCAGTACTTC. Protein sequence: CASRQGASRWETQYF.

The chain links TRBV7-2 to TRBJ2-7; D remains unclear. Germline CDR1 is SGHTA and CDR2 is FQGNSA. With 1 base removed from V and 3 bases from J, the gap between germline ends came to 13 bases. CDR3 length: 15 amino acids. CDR3 sequence (DNA): TGTGCCAGCAGCTTAGATCGACTTACCGACTACGAGCAGTACTTC. Its protein is CASSLDRLTDYEQYF.

Here the CDR3 DNA reads TGTGCCAGCTGGATTCTATACTTC. Translating it yields CASWILYF. The chain joins TRBV6-9 to TRBJ2-7; D is unclear. V was shortened by 8 bases and J by 13 bases, with 9 bases between the two germline ends. The CDR3 loop spans 8 amino acids. Germline loops: CDR1 MNHGY, CDR2 SVAAGI.

This clonotype was recorded at least ten times. The V gene is TRBV5-1, the J gene TRBJ2-7; 7 nucleotides line up with TRBD1. Trimming took 1 base from V and 4 from J; bases not matched to a gene: 5. There are 14 residues in the CDR3. CDR1 is SGHRS, CDR2 YFSETQ, per germline. CDR3: CASSLTGEIYEQYF. The CDR3 nucleotides read TGCGCCAGCAGCTTGACAGGGGAGATATACGAGCAGTACTTC.

The sample holds many counts of this clonotype. The rearrangement links TRBV12-3 or TRBV12-4 to TRBJ2-5, with D possibly TRBD1 on 6 matching bases. The CDR3 has 14 residues. The V and J ends lost 1 base and 4 bases respectively, with 10 bases between them. The CDR3 here is CASSLDRVGETQYF. The CDR3 bases are TGTGCCAGCAGTTTAGACAGGGTGGGAGAGACCCAGTACTTC.

This clonotype was counted many times. The CDR3, as DNA: TGTGCCAGCAGTTTAGGACCGACGACCTACAATGAGCAGTTCTTC. It translates to CASSLGPTTYNEQFF. J is TRBJ2-1 and V is TRBV12-3 or TRBV12-4; D ambiguous. This CDR3 comprises 15 residues. The V and J ends lost 1 base and 2 bases respectively, with 9 bases between them.

To note about this clonotype: A clone one base away is much larger, so this may be a read error. This rearrangement joins TRBV6-2 or TRBV6-3 to TRBJ2-1; TRBD1 or TRBD2 may be the D gene (6 bases each). Germline loops: CDR1 MNHEY, CDR2 SVGEGT. This CDR3 has 16 amino acids. CDR3 DNA: TGTGCCAGCAGAGACCTGGAGGGGGGCTCCTACTATGAGCAGTTCTTC. Its translation is CASRDLEGGSYYEQFF.

This clonotype was counted only a few times. This sequence joins TRBV5-1 and TRBJ2-7; D possibly matches TRBD1 or TRBD2 (5 bases each). The V gene's germline CDR1 is SGHRS and CDR2 YFSETQ. The germline V and J ends were trimmed by 4 bases and 1 base, with 18 bases remaining between them. The CDR3 spans 16 residues. The CDR3 loop is CASSQGTHDGSYEQYF. The CDR3 DNA reads TGCGCCAGCAGCCAAGGGACCCACGACGGGTCCTACGAGCAGTACTTC. Looking up the rest from reference TRBV5-1 and TRBJ2-7 gives the full variable domain: KAGVTQTPRYLIKTRGQQVTLSCSPISGHRSVSWYQQTPGQGLQFLFEYFSETQRNKGNFPGRFSGRQFSNSRSEMNVSTLELGDSALYLCASSQGTHDGSYEQYFGPGTRLTVT.